Shown below are 18 T cell receptor beta chains from a single sample sequenced in a study of cytomegalovirus exposure and HLA in healthy donors. PCR involved 60 Vbeta and 13 Jbeta primers. Data came from immunoSEQ multiplex PCR; TCRdb stores just in-frame clones and leaves some out. The sample lists 150,000 to 200,000 clones; around 80% were seen once. Sample: PBMCs. These receptors all stem from a woman in her twenties or thirties in good health and CMV-seronegative.

This clone was detected only once. The chain has TRBV28 and TRBJ2-2; 7 bases match TRBD2. There are 15 residues in the CDR3. The V gene's germline CDR1 is MDHEN and CDR2 SYDVKM. Unmatched junction bases numbered 4, after V lost 4 bases and J lost 2 bases. CDR3 loop: CASSSGLLNTGELFF. The CDR3, as DNA: TGTGCCAGCAGTTCGGGACTATTAAACACCGGGGAGCTGTTTTTT. The full variable domain, in which reference TRBV28 and TRBJ2-2 provide the parts outside the CDR3, is DVKVTQSSRYLVKRTGEKVFLECVQDMDHENMFWYRQDPGLGLRLIYFSYDVKMKEKGDIPEGYSVSREKKERFSLILESASTNQTSMYLCASSSGLLNTGELFFGEGSRLTVL.

This sequence joins TRBV13 and TRBJ2-7, with 8 bases aligning to TRBD2. The CDR3 extends over 16 amino acids. CDR1 PRHDT and CDR2 FYEKMQ come from the germline V gene (reference sequence). V lost 4 bases, J lost 3 bases, and 11 bases stayed unmatched. Here the CDR3 DNA reads TGTGCCAGCAGCTCCCTCCGACTAGCGAGGTTCTACGAGCAGTACTTC. It yields the protein CASSSLRLARFYEQYF.

The chain carries TRBV2 and TRBJ1-1; unclear D gene. The V and J ends lost 8 bases and 1 base respectively, with 17 bases between them. The CDR3 is 15 amino acids. The germline V gene encodes CDR1 SNHLY and CDR2 FYNNEI. The CDR3, as DNA: TGTGCCAGCGTCTATGGGAGTACCGAGAACACTGAAGCTTTCTTT. This translates into CASVYGSTENTEAFF.

The genes are TRBV2 and TRBJ2-7; no clear D gene. V dropped 3 bases and J dropped 0 bases, with 15 bases sitting between them. The CDR3 extends over 16 amino acids. Germline V gives CDR1 SNHLY, CDR2 FYNNEI. The CDR3 region is CASSDDRGRSSYEQYF. In DNA form, the CDR3 reads TGTGCCAGCAGTGACGATAGAGGCCGAAGCTCCTACGAGCAGTACTTC.

The rearrangement links TRBV6-5 to TRBJ1-2, with D unresolved. V was clipped by 8 bases and J by 0 bases, with 10 bases between them. The CDR3 has 13 amino acids. Germline lookup yields CDR1 MNHEY and CDR2 SVGAGI. CDR3 sequence: CASGELSNYGYTF. For the CDR3, the DNA is TGTGCCAGCGGAGAGCTATCTAACTATGGCTACACCTTC.

The gene calls are TRBV6-1 and TRBJ2-7; TRBD2 might be the D (5 bases). The V end lost 9 bases, the J end lost 0 bases, and 15 bases lay between the germline ends. This CDR3 contains 14 residues. The germline V gene encodes CDR1 MNHNS and CDR2 SASEGT. Written as DNA, the CDR3 is TGTGCCAGTCAACCGGACTTGAGCTCCTACGAGCAGTACTTC. It encodes CASQPDLSSYEQYF.

CDR3 DNA sequence: TGCGCCAGCATTGGGGAGGGCACAGATACGCAGTATTTT. Translated: CASIGEGTDTQYF. This chain uses TRBV5-1 with TRBJ2-3; D may be TRBD2 (6 bases). Germline CDR1 SGHRS, CDR2 YFSETQ. The CDR3 is 13 residues long. V was clipped by 6 bases and J by 1 base, with 9 bases between them.

For this clone: One junction end does not reproduce the germline sequence, and a read error may be involved. The J gene is TRBJ2-7, the V gene TRBV7-9; maybe TRBD1 (5 bases). Germline V gene data show CDR1 as SEHNR and CDR2 as FQNEAQ (reference sequence). The CDR3 sequence is 14 residues long. Here the CDR3 reads CSSSLGQSEGEQYF. The CDR3 DNA reads as TGTTCCAGCAGCTTAGGACAATCGGAAGGCGAGCAGTACTTC.

V gene TRBV9 combines with J gene TRBJ2-3; 8 nucleotides align to TRBD2. With 4 bases clipped from V and 2 bases from J, the junction kept 9 bases outside the gene matches. The germline gives CDR1 SGDLS, CDR2 YYNGEE. The CDR3 totals 16 residues. The CDR3 DNA sequence: TGTGCCAGCAGCCCTTCATCTAGCGGGTACACAGATACGCAGTATTTT. Its protein product is CASSPSSSGYTDTQYF.

This clone has more than one count but fewer than ten. The rearrangement uses TRBV10-3 and TRBJ2-7; the match to TRBD2 covers 8 bases. The CDR3 runs 12 residues. The V gene end was trimmed by 11 bases and the J gene end by 5 bases; junction bases not matched to a gene: 8. The germline gives CDR1 ENHRY, CDR2 SYGVKD. The CDR3 is CAGSGVSDEQYF. The CDR3 DNA reads as TGTGCCGGTAGCGGGGTTTCAGACGAGCAGTACTTC.

The chain has TRBV9 and TRBJ2-1; 7 bases are a match to TRBD2. CDR3 length: 16 amino acids. CDR1 and CDR2 from the germline V gene are SGDLS and YYNGEE. Trimming at V came to 0 bases and at J to 7 bases, leaving 10 bases not matched to a gene. The CDR3: CASSVATGLGSNEQFF. The CDR3 nucleotides read TGTGCCAGCAGCGTAGCTACCGGACTAGGATCTAATGAGCAGTTCTTC.

The chain is built from TRBV18 and TRBJ1-4; D not resolved. Germline CDR1 is KGHSH and CDR2 is LQKENI. The germline V and J ends were trimmed by 4 bases and 6 bases, with 9 bases remaining between them. The CDR3 has 13 residues. The CDR3 region is CASSLIRDEKLFF. Here the CDR3 DNA reads TGTGCCAGCTCACTAATCCGGGATGAAAAACTGTTTTTT.

This chain connects TRBV19 to TRBJ1-2; the D is unclear. CDR1 is LNHDA, CDR2 SQIVND, per germline (reference sequence). Trimming took off 4 bases at V and 9 bases at J, with 24 bases between the two ends. The CDR3 extends over 16 amino acids. The CDR3 sequence: CASSNGPPALGSSYTF. The CDR3 nucleotides read TGTGCCAGTAGTAATGGGCCTCCCGCCTTGGGTTCGAGCTACACCTTC.

The table lists this clone with a few counts. This sequence joins TRBV28 and TRBJ2-3; D possibly corresponds to TRBD1 (5 bases). The germline V gene has CDR1 MDHEN and CDR2 SYDVKM. The ends were cut back, 2 bases at V and 0 bases at J, with 9 bases in the middle. The CDR3 is 15 residues long. The DNA of the CDR3 is TGTGCCAGCAGTTTACAGGGCTTTAGCACAGATACGCAGTATTTT. Residues: CASSLQGFSTDTQYF.

This chain uses TRBV28 with TRBJ1-5; possible D gene TRBD1, 5 bases. Germline-derived CDR1 and CDR2 are MDHEN and SYDVKM. The CDR3 is 15 residues long. The germline V and J ends were trimmed by 6 bases and 4 bases, with 16 bases remaining between them. DNA for the CDR3: TGTGCCAGCAGCGCTTACCAGGGATCAAATCAGCCCCAGCATTTT. Translation gives CASSAYQGSNQPQHF.

The chain has TRBV5-1 and TRBJ1-6; D is unresolved. This CDR3 region has 15 residues. CDR1 is SGHRS, CDR2 YFSETQ, per germline. Trimming stripped 0 bases from V and 0 bases from J, with 4 bases between. The CDR3 protein is CASSLAGSYNSPLHF. Written as DNA, the CDR3 is TGCGCCAGCAGCTTGGCCGGCTCCTATAATTCACCCCTCCACTTT.

The CDR3 protein is CASSFRDRGQDTQYF. In DNA, the CDR3 is TGTGCCAGCAGCTTCCGGGACAGGGGGCAAGATACGCAGTATTTT. The chain couples TRBV4-2 to TRBJ2-3, with 12 bases lining up with TRBD1. The CDR3 runs 15 residues. V gave up 5 bases and J gave up 5 bases; unmatched junction bases: 5. CDR1 and CDR2 (germline): LGHNA, YNFKEQ.

The J gene is TRBJ1-6, the V gene TRBV19; 8 bases are shared with TRBD1. This CDR3 region has 14 residues. With V trimmed by 4 bases and J by 12 bases, 8 bases remained unmatched. Germline lookup yields CDR1 LNHDA and CDR2 SQIVND (reference sequence). The CDR3 spells CASSSGQGGQPLHF. CDR3 DNA: TGTGCCAGTAGTAGCGGACAGGGAGGGCAACCCCTCCACTTT.